The text below deals with one T cell receptor beta chain. Its antigen remains unknown. The study reverse transcribed the entire isolated RNA, so it sequenced expressed TCRB transcripts. Sequencing was performed with immunoSEQ multiplex PCR; in TCRdb, only in-frame clones are kept and a portion is missing. The table lists about 660,000 clones, roughly an eighth of them singletons. CDR1 and CDR2 from the germline V gene are LNHDA and SQIVND (reference sequence). Deletions cut 5 bases from V and 7 bases from J, with 6 bases between. CDR3 length: 11 residues. The sample is drawn from a study of beta chain features in type 1 diabetes. Broader study findings: Compared to healthy donors, patients appeared to have naive, central memory and Treg TCRB repertoires that were more alike. Researchers report that Type 1 diabetes patients had moderately but significantly shorter TCRB CDR3s across all four CD4+ subsets. An over-representation of cells with high TCR expression could result from cDNA sequencing.

Markers CD45RO/CCR7/CD25/CD127/CD95/CD27 served to sort CD4+ naive, central memory, regulatory and stem cell-like memory cells. The source of this sequence is a man aged 18 to 35 with type 1 diabetes. This chain links TRBV19 with TRBJ1-5; D gene unclear. Sequenced material: naive CD4+ T cells from blood. CDR3 nucleotide sequence: TGTGCCAGTAGTCCCACCCAGCCCCAGCATTTT. Its translation is CASSPTQPQHF.